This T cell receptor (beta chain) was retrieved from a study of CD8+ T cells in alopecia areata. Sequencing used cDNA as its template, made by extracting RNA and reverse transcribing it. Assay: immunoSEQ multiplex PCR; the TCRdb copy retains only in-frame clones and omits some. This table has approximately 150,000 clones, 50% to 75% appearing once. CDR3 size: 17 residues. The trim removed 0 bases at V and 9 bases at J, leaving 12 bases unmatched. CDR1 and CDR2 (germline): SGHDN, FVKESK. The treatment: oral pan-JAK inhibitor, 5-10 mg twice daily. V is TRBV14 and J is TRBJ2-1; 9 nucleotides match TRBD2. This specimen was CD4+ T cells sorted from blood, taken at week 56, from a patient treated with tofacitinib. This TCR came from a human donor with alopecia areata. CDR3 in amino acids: CASSQDFRLAGIFEQFF. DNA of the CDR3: TGTGCCAGCAGCCAAGATTTTCGGCTAGCGGGGATCTTTGAGCAGTTCTTC.